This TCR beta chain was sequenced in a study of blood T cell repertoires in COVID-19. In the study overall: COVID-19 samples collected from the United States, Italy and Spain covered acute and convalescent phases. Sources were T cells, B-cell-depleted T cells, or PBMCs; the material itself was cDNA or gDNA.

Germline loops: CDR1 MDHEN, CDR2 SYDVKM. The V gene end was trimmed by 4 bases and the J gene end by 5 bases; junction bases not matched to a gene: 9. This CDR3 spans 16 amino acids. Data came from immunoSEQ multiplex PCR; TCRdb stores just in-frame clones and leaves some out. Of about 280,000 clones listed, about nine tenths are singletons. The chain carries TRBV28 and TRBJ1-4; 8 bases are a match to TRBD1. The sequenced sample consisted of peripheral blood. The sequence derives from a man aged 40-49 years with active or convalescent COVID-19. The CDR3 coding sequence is TGTGCCAGCAGTTCAGGGGTCAGGGGGCCGAATGAAAAACTGTTTTTT. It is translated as CASSSGVRGPNEKLFF.